This T cell receptor beta chain was documented in a study of preoperative IRX-2 immunotherapy in early breast cancer. Regarding treatment: preoperative locoregional IRX-2 cytokine immunotherapy. This CDR3 has 13 amino acids. V shed 7 bases, J shed 6 bases, and the junction held 5 bases outside the gene matches. Per the germline V gene, CDR1 is MNHGY and CDR2 is SAAAGT. TCRdb's copy holds only in-frame clones and misses some; the assay was immunoSEQ multiplex PCR. The sample consists of over 20,000 clones, 80% to 90% of them appearing once. Sequences were derived from lymph node tissue, sampled after IRX-2 immunotherapy. This TCR was sampled from a human donor with breast cancer. The J gene is TRBJ1-1, the V gene TRBV6-8; 10 bases align to TRBD1. The DNA of the CDR3 is TGTGCCAGCATTTTGACAGGGGGCGCTGAAGCTTTCTTT. Its translation: CASILTGGAEAFF.